Below, 9 T cell receptor beta chains from the same sample are listed, as sequenced in a study of cytomegalovirus exposure and HLA in healthy donors. The study ran its PCR with 60 Vbeta and 13 Jbeta primers. TCRdb keeps only in-frame clones here, not all; method: immunoSEQ multiplex PCR. The sample holds 130,000 or so clones, 77% seen once. Sequenced material: PBMCs. These receptors all come from a woman aged 60 to 75 in good health and CMV-seronegative.

This sequence joins TRBV2 and TRBJ1-4; 8 bases are a match to TRBD1. CDR1 and CDR2 from the germline V gene are SNHLY and FYNNEI. J gave up 2 bases and V 2 bases, and 4 bases lay outside the gene matches. The CDR3 loop spans 16 amino acids. The CDR3 sequence: CASSEPDRGTNEKLFF. CDR3 DNA sequence: TGTGCCAGCAGTGAACCCGACAGGGGTACTAATGAAAAACTGTTTTTT.

The chain has TRBV28 and TRBJ2-6, with D unresolved. Germline V CDR1 and CDR2: MDHEN, SYDVKM. V lost 6 bases and J lost 0, with 12 bases in between. The CDR3 is 16 amino acids. The CDR3 DNA is TGTGCCAGCAGGAGCCCGGCGGACTCTGGGGCCAACGTCCTGACTTTC. This sequence encodes CASRSPADSGANVLTF.

The chain combines TRBV28 with TRBJ2-5; weak D call: TRBD1 (6 bases). Germline V CDR1 and CDR2: MDHEN, SYDVKM. The V gene lost 3 bases and the J gene lost 7 bases, with 15 bases spanning the gap. This CDR3 has 14 amino acids. The CDR3 DNA sequence: TGTGCCAGCAGTTTGCCTGGGACACAACGGACCCAGTACTTC. Translated: CASSLPGTQRTQYF.

V gene TRBV7-9 combines with J gene TRBJ2-3; the D gene is possibly TRBD1 (5 bases). The length of the CDR3 is 15 residues. V dropped 5 bases and J dropped 0 bases, with 12 bases sitting between them. Germline V gives CDR1 SEHNR, CDR2 FQNEAQ (reference sequence). Here the CDR3 DNA reads TGTGCCAGCAGCCGAGACAGACCGAGCACAGATACGCAGTATTTT. Amino acids: CASSRDRPSTDTQYF.

In DNA form, the CDR3 reads TGTGCCAGCAGTGAAGGACAGTTTAATTCACCCCTCCACTTT. Protein sequence: CASSEGQFNSPLHF. The rearrangement joins TRBV25-1 to TRBJ1-6, with D perhaps TRBD1 (6 bases). The CDR3 extends over 14 amino acids. CDR1 and CDR2 (germline): MGHDK, SYGVNS. V was trimmed by 2 bases and J by 6 bases, leaving 8 bases between them.

This clone was recorded a few times. Mismatch with germline at one junction end may stem from a read error. The chain is built from TRBV7-9 and TRBJ2-7, with 8 bases fitting TRBD1. The germline CDR1 and CDR2 sequences are SEHNR and FQNEAQ (reference sequence). This CDR3 comprises 12 residues. CDR3 DNA sequence: TGTTCCAGCAGCCGGGGGCAGGGGGCAATGTACTTC. As protein: CSSSRGQGAMYF.

This clone was detected only once. The chain carries TRBV19 and TRBJ1-5; unclear D gene. The CDR3 has 14 residues. Germline V gives CDR1 LNHDA, CDR2 SQIVND (reference sequence). The V and J ends lost 3 bases and 0 bases respectively, with 6 bases between them. In DNA, the CDR3 is TGTGCCAGTAGTATTTCAGATAGCAATCAGCCCCAGCATTTT. Translated, it gives CASSISDSNQPQHF.

The CDR3 spells CASNRVEKLFF. CDR3 bases: TGTGCCAGTAACAGGGTCGAAAAACTGTTTTTT. J is TRBJ1-4 and V is TRBV7-9; perhaps TRBD1 as D (6 bases). Trimming took off 9 bases at V and 8 bases at J, with 10 bases between the two ends. The CDR3 is 11 amino acids. Per germline, CDR1 SEHNR and CDR2 FQNEAQ (reference sequence).

The chain is built from TRBV10-1 and TRBJ2-3, with a tentative D call TRBD2 (6 bases). Germline-derived CDR1 and CDR2 are WNHNN and SYGVQD (reference sequence). The germline V and J ends were trimmed by 3 bases and 2 bases, with 12 bases remaining between them. This CDR3 comprises 15 residues. The CDR3 bases are TGCGCCAGCAGTGAAATAGCGGCAGACACAGATACGCAGTATTTT. This encodes CASSEIAADTDTQYF.